Here is one T cell receptor (beta chain) with its context. V lost 10 bases to trimming and J lost 1 base; unmatched junction nucleotides: 9. Germline lookup yields CDR1 MNHEY and CDR2 SVGAGI. This CDR3 contains 14 residues. Using immunoSEQ multiplex PCR, the repertoire was profiled, and TCRdb retains in-frame clones only, with some absent. This table holds roughly 66,000 clones, less than 85% found once. These data originate in a study of blood T cell repertoires in COVID-19. Whole-study context: COVID-19 samples, acute and convalescent, were from the United States, Italy and Spain.

The sequencing input was peripheral blood. The chain combines TRBV6-5 with TRBJ1-2; TRBD1 aligns across 7 bases. This clonotype was sampled from a man aged 55 to 70 with acute or convalescent COVID-19. The CDR3 nucleotides are TGTGCCACTAAAAAGGGACAGAATAACTATGGCTACACCTTC. This encodes CATKKGQNNYGYTF.